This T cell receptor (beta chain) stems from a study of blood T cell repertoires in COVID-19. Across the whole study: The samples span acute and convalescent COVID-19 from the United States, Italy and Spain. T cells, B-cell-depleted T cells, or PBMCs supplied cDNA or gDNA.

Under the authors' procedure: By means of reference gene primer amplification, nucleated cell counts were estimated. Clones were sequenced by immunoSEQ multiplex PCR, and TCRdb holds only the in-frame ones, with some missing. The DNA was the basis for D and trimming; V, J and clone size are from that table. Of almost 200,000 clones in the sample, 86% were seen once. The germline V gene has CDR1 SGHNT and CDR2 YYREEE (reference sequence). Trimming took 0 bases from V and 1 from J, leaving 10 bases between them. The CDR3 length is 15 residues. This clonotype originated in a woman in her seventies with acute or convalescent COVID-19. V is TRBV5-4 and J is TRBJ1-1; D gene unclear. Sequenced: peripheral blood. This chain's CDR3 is CASSLARGGNTEAFF. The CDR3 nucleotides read TGTGCCAGCAGCTTGGCCAGAGGCGGGAACACTGAAGCTTTCTTT.